This TCR beta chain was sequenced for a study of Ad26.COV2.S vaccination and SARS-CoV-2 variants. In the study overall: By the intramuscular route, Ad26.COV2.S was given once, or twice 56 days apart.

V shed 6 bases and J shed 7 bases, with 10 bases lying between them. Germline CDR1 reads ENHRY; CDR2 reads SYGVKD. The CDR3 has 13 residues. Described treatment: about 20 received Ad26.COV2.S at low or high dose, single or two shots; roughly 5 received placebo; per-sample allocation not given. Sampling was performed 63 days after the first vaccine or placebo injection. An Ad26 vector expressing Wuhan-strain SARS-CoV-2 spike served as the vaccine. Findings of the study overall: Among vaccine recipients, spike-specific TCR breadth exceeded that of placebo recipients. Breadth, reportedly substantial, characterized the spike-specific CD8+ and CD4+ T cell responses after vaccination.

Notes on this clone: The target antigen is unknown.

Produced via immunoSEQ multiplex PCR; TCRdb's table is partial and in-frame only. The table includes hundreds of thousands of clones, around 92% detected once. The input for sequencing was peripheral blood, taken in a trial of Ad26.COV2.S vaccine versus placebo. The genes are TRBV10-3 and TRBJ1-6; D possibly corresponds to TRBD1 (6 bases). The sequence derives from a person between 18 and 60 years old who received the Ad26.COV2.S COVID-19 vaccine or a placebo. The CDR3 here is CAIRGTTNSPLHF. CDR3 nucleotides: TGTGCCATCAGGGGGACAACGAATTCACCCCTCCACTTT.